This paragraph reports one T cell receptor (beta chain). Its antigen is not identified. Profiled with immunoSEQ multiplex PCR; TCRdb holds only in-frame clones, not every one. The sample carries 300,000 to 350,000 clones, nearly 90% recorded once. The data originate from a study of cytomegalovirus exposure and HLA in healthy donors. General study points: Subsequent analysis showed first-cohort TCR clusters tending to co-occur in 120 validation repertoires. According to the study, roughly 160 TCR beta chains were cytomegalovirus-associated. Despite most TCR sequences being rare, some public TCRs occurred in many donors.

The source is a man under 40 in good health and CMV-seronegative. What was sequenced was PBMCs.

The CDR3 region is CAIRDPGTAAGGTIYF. The DNA for the CDR3 is TGTGCCATTCGAGACCCTGGGACAGCAGCGGGCGGCACCATATATTTT. The chain couples TRBV10-3 to TRBJ1-3; 7 positions agree with TRBD1. Unmatched junction bases numbered 20, after V lost 9 bases and J lost 9 bases. The CDR3 is 16 residues long. The germline gives CDR1 ENHRY, CDR2 SYGVKD.